This entry is about one T cell receptor (beta chain). The antigen is undetermined. The PCR ran on 60 Vbeta and 13 Jbeta primers. Under the authors' procedure: Roughly 80 million unique TCR beta chains, 10 million to 14 million shared, were counted in a later analysis. TCRdb's copy holds only in-frame clones and misses some; the assay was immunoSEQ multiplex PCR. V, J and clone size derive from that table, while D and trimming were established from the DNA sequence. The specimen's table records roughly 65,000 clones. CDR3 length: 17 residues. After removal of 1 base from V and 1 base from J, the junction contained 5 bases not matched to a gene. Germline assignment: CDR1 SGHTA and CDR2 FQGNSA. The data were taken from a study of cytomegalovirus exposure and HLA in healthy donors. At the level of the study: About 85 million unique TCR sequences came from HLA-typed donors in an early release. Findings and caveats of the study: Associated with HLA alleles at 0.05 false discovery rate in a later analysis were 16,951 TCR beta sequences. Usually a TCR sequence was rare, but some public TCRs were found in many donors.

The TCR sequence derives from a boy aged 10-17 years in good health and CMV-seronegative. The chain is built from TRBV7-2 and TRBJ2-4; 9 bases match TRBD2. Sequencing used PBMCs. DNA of the CDR3: TGTGCCAGCAGCTTAGATCCCAGCGGGGGGGCCAAAAACATTCAGTACTTC. The encoded protein is CASSLDPSGGAKNIQYF.